Following are 2 T cell receptor beta chains from one sample sequenced in a study of T cells after yellow fever vaccination. A single record per CDR3 protein comes from TCRdb applying MiXCR to the 5' RACE reads. The data hold roughly 520,000 distinct CDR3 sequences, with 21% observed a single time. Source: PBMCs, taken more than 20 days after the first yellow fever vaccination. These receptors all stem from a man aged 18-30 years who received the YFV17D yellow fever vaccine.

The chain is built from TRBV20-1 and TRBJ2-5, with D possibly being TRBD2 (5 bases). The ends were cut back, 0 bases at V and 4 bases at J, with 18 bases in the middle. This CDR3 is built from 16 residues. Per the germline V gene, CDR1 is DFQATT and CDR2 is SNEGSKA (reference sequence). For the CDR3, the DNA is TGCAGTGCTAGAGATAGGCCCGCAAAGAGGGTAGAGACCCAGTACTTC. Translating gives CSARDRPAKRVETQYF.

This sequence joins TRBV7-8 and TRBJ2-6; D ambiguous. This CDR3 region has 15 residues. The germline CDR1 and CDR2 sequences are SGHVS and FQNEAQ. Trimming took off 5 bases at V and 2 bases at J, with 10 bases between the two ends. The CDR3 loop reads CASSQQPPGANVLTF. CDR3 DNA: TGTGCCAGCAGCCAACAGCCTCCTGGGGCCAACGTCCTGACTTTC.